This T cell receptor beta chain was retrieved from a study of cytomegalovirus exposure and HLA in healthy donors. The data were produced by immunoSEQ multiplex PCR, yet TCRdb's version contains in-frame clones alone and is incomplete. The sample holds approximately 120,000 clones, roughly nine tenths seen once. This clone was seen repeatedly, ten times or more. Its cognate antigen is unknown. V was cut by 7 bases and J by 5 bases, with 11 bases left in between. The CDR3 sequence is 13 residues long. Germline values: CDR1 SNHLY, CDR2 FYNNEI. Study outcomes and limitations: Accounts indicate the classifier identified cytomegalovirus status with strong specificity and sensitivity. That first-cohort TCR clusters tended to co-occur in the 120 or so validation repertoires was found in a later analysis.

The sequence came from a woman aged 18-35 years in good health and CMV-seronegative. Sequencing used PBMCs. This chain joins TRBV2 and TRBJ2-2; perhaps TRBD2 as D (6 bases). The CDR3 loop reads CASMGGITGELFF. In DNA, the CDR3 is TGTGCCAGCATGGGAGGTATAACCGGGGAGCTGTTTTTT.